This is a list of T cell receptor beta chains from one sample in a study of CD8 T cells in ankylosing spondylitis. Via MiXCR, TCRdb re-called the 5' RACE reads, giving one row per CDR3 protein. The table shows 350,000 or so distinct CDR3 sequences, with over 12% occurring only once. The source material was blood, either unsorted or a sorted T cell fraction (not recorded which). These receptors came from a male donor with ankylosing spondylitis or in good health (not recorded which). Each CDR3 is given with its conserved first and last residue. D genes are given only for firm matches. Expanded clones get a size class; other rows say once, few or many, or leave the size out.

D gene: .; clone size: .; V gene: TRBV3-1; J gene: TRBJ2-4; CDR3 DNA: TGTGCCAGCAGCCAAGGATCCTTAGCCAAAAACATTCAGTACTTC; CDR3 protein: CASSQGSLAKNIQYF
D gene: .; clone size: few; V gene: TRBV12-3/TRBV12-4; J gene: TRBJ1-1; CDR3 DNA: TGTGCCAGCAGTTTGAGCGGGGTAACTGAAGCTTTCTTT; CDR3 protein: CASSLSGVTEAFF
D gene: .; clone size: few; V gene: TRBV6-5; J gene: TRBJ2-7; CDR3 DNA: TGTGCCAGCAGTTACTTCCCACTGACTAGAGTTGGGATTGAGCAGTACTTC; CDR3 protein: CASSYFPLTRVGIEQYF
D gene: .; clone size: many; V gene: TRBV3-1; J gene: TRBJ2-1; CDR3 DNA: TGTGCCAGCAGCCAGATCCGGGGGTATGAGCAGTTCTTC; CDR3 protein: CASSQIRGYEQFF
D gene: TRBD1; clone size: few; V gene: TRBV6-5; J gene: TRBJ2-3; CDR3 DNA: TGTGCCAGCAGTTCCCCGGACAGGGGACCCACAGATACGCAGTATTTT; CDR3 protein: CASSSPDRGPTDTQYF
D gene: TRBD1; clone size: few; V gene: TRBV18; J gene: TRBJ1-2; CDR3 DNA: TGTGCCAGCTCACCGACAGGGGATAGGTATGGCTACACCTTC; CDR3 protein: CASSPTGDRYGYTF
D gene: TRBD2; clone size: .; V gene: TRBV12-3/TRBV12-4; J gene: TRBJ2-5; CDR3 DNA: TGTGCCAGCAGTTTAGCTAGCGGGTCGGGGGAGACCCAGTACTTC; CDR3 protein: CASSLASGSGETQYF
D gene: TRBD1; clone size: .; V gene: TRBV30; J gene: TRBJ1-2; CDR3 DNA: TGTGCCTGGAGGCCGGGACAGGTCTATGGCTACACCTTC; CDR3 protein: CAWRPGQVYGYTF
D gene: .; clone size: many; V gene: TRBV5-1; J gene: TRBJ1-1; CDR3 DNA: TGCGCCAGCAGCTTGGCAAACAGGGCTAACACTGAAGCTTTCTTT; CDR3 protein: CASSLANRANTEAFF
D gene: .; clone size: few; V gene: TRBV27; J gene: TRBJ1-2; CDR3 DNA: TGTGCCAGCAGTTTAGGGGCCAGGGCCAACTATGGCTACACCTTC; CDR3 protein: CASSLGARANYGYTF
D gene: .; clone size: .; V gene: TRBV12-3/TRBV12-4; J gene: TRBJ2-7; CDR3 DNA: TGTGCCAGCAGTTTAAGACATCTTCCCTACGAGCAGTACTTC; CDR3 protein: CASSLRHLPYEQYF
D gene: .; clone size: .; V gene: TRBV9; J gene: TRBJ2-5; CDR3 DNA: TGTGCCAGCAGCGTAATGTCAGGGGAGGGAGAGACCCAGTACTTC; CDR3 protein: CASSVMSGEGETQYF
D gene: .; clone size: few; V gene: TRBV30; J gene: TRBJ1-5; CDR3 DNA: TGTGCCTGGAGCGGTAATTTTAGGCAGCCCCAGCATTTT; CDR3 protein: CAWSGNFRQPQHF
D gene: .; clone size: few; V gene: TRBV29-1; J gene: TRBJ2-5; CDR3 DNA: TGCTCCCCTTTGGGACCGGGGGAGACCCAGTACTTC; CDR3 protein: CSPLGPGETQYF
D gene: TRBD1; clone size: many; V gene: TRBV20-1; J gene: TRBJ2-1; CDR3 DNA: TGCAGTGCTAGCGGGACAGACCTTAGTGAGCAGTTCTTC; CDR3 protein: CSASGTDLSEQFF
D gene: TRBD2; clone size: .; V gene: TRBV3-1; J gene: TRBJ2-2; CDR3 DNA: TGTGCCAGCAGCCAAGCGGCGGGGGGGACCGGGGAGCTGTTTTTT; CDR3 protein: CASSQAAGGTGELFF
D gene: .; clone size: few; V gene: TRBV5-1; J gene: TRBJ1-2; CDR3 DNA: TGCGCCAGCAGCCCGGGGTACGGCAACTATGGCTACACCTTC; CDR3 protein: CASSPGYGNYGYTF
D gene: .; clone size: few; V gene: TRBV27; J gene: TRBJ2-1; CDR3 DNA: TGTGCCAGCAGTTTACCCCCACTAGTTAATGAGCAGTTCTTC; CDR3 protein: CASSLPPLVNEQFF
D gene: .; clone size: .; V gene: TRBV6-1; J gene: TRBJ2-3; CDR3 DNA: TGTGCCAGCAGTGAACGCGGAATCACAGATACGCAGTATTTT; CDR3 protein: CASSERGITDTQYF
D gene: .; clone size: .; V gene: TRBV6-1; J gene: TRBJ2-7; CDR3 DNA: TGTGCCAGCAGCCTCCCCGCGGACCTAGCGTATCACTACGAGCAGTACTTC; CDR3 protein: CASSLPADLAYHYEQYF
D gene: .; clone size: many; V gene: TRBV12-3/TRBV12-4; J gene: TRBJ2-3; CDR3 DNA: TGTGCCAGCAGTTTAAAGAATGGAGATACGCAGTATTTT; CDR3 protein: CASSLKNGDTQYF
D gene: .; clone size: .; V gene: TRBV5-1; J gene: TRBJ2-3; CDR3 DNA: TGCGCCAGCAGCTGGGTAAGAGAAGATACGCAGTATTTT; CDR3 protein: CASSWVREDTQYF
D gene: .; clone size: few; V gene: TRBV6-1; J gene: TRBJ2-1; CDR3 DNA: TGTGCCAGCAGTCCCGGGGACGGTTCCTACAATGAGCAGTTCTTC; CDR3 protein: CASSPGDGSYNEQFF
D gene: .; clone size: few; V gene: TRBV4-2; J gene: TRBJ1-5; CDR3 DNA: TGTGCCAGCAGCCAAGATTCCAAGGGTAATCAGCCCCAGCATTTT; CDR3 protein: CASSQDSKGNQPQHF
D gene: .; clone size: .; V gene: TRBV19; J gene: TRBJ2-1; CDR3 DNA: TGTGCCAGTAGTTGGGGGTCCACCTACAATGAGCAGTTCTTC; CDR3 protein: CASSWGSTYNEQFF
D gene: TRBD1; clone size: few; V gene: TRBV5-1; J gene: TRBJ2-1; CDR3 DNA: TGCGCCAGCAGCTTGCTCACAGGGGTTGGCTACAATGAGCAGTTCTTC; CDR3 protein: CASSLLTGVGYNEQFF
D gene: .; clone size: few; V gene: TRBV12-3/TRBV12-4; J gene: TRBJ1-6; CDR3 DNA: TGTGCCAGCAGGGGTGGAGGTTTGAGTTCACCCCTCCACTTT; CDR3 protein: CASRGGGLSSPLHF
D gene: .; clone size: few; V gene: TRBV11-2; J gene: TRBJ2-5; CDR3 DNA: TGTGCCAGCAGCTTTGGGGACTGGCAACAAGAGACCCAGTACTTC; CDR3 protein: CASSFGDWQQETQYF
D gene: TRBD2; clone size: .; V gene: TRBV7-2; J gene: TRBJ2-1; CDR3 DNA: TGTGCCAGCAGCTTAGCGCCCTTATTGCTAGCGGGGGGCGACGATGAGCAGTTCTTC; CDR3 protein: CASSLAPLLLAGGDDEQFF
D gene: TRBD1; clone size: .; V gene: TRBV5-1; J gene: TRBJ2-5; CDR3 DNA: TGCGCCAGCAGCTTTTTTGGGACAGGGGGAGAGACCCAGTACTTC; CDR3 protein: CASSFFGTGGETQYF
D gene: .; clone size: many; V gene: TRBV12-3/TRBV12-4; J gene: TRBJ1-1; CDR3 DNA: TGTGCCAGCAGTCCACCCGGAAGAGGGAACACTGAAGCTTTCTTT; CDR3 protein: CASSPPGRGNTEAFF
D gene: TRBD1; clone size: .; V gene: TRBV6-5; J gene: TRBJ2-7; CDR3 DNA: TGTGCCAGCAGTTACTCCCGCGGACAGGACGAGCAGTACTTC; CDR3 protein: CASSYSRGQDEQYF
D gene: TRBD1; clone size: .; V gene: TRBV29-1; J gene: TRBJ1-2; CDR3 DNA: TGCAGCGTAGACAGGGGTAACTATGGCTACACCTTC; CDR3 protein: CSVDRGNYGYTF
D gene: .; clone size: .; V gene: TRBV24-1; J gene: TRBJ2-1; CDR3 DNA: TGTGCCACCAGTGACCCAGATAGCAGGGAGCAGTTCTTC; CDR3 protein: CATSDPDSREQFF
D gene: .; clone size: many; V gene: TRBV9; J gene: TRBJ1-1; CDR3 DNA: TGTGCCAGCAGCGTAGGCATACAGGCTGAAGCTTTCTTT; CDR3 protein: CASSVGIQAEAFF
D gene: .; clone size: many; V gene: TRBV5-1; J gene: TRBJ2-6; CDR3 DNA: TGCGCCAGCAGCTTGGAGGGGGGATCCGGGGCCAACGTCCTGACTTTC; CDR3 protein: CASSLEGGSGANVLTF